The T cell receptor beta chain described here comes from a study of identical twins. Study findings and constraints: Sequences that were out-of-frame, alpha and twin-shared displayed an excess of low generation probability. Abundant cord blood beta clonotypes carried fewer insertions; memory repertoires showed none.

Ten or more counts support this clonotype. Its antigen remains unknown. Trimming stripped 3 bases from V and 2 bases from J, with 9 bases between. The CDR3 is 14 amino acids. Via MiXCR, TCRdb re-called the 5' RACE reads, giving one row per CDR3 protein. The sample yields roughly 470,000 distinct CDR3 sequences, more than 13% seen once. The same sample was also studied in work on yellow fever vaccine responses in identical twins.

This clonotype originated in a woman aged 18-30 years in good health. V gene TRBV12-3 or TRBV12-4 combines with J gene TRBJ2-3; D remains unclear. The specimen sequenced was CD4+ T cells sorted from blood. CDR3: CASSFSRATDTQYF. CDR3 coding DNA: TGTGCCAGCAGTTTTAGCCGGGCCACAGATACGCAGTATTTT.